This T cell receptor beta chain originates from a study of CD8 T cells in Susac syndrome (dated by TCRdb to about 2019). Looking at the study overall: Of the Susac syndrome patients who were sequenced, roughly 6 had clinically active disease and roughly 8 were in clinical remission. At blood withdrawal, Susac syndrome patients were either therapy-naive, taking corticosteroids (in some cases with IVIg as well), or taking IVIg alone. The study used repertoire sequencing to test whether antigen drove CD8+ T cell activation and differentiation in Susac syndrome. Broad study findings and their caveats: No clonal expansion was detected in the CD4+ T cell repertoire of Susac syndrome patients. The number of individuals in the TCR sequencing and HLA analysis was recognized as being relatively small.

RNA was extracted using the RNeasy kit, and about 0.45 to 1 ug of the RNA was reverse transcribed with random hexamers. The immunoSEQ multiplex PCR assay, covering 54 Vbeta and 13 Jbeta segments, was used to amplify TCR beta CDR3 regions. To correct PCR amplification bias, a synthetic template baseline was used for both primer optimization and computational correction. The authors' analysis ran thus. Reads were annotated to V, D and J genes according to IMGT and were analyzed with immunoSEQ Analyzer, with only productive sequences retained. Clonality was calculated as one minus the Shannon entropy normalized by log2 of the number of productive unique sequences. For each patient and control, public and private clones were evaluated within the 100 most prevalent clones. Susac-specific clones were defined as absent from healthy and MS cohorts, around 980 published viral clones and other ImmuneACCESS disease sequences. TCRdb trimmed public reads at Q25 via fastp, called clones via MiXCR and kept in-frame beta chains. Records with the same CDR3 protein are collapsed into one entry carrying the most frequent genes and DNA. The V and J calls and clone size are TCRdb's, not the authors'. This sample comprises more than 200,000 distinct CDR3 sequences, 85% to 95% of them detected only once. Of the sample, about 0.15% is held by the ten largest clones.

Cut back by 4 bases and 0 bases, the V and J ends lie 10 bases apart. The germline V gene yields SGHRS for CDR1 and YFSETQ for CDR2. The CDR3 runs 14 amino acids, cysteine and phenylalanine included. Just CDR3 DNA is preserved here, 42 bases in frame from base 1. Peripheral blood CD8+ and CD4+ T cells from healthy donors, Susac syndrome patients and multiple sclerosis patients were profiled using high-throughput TCR beta sequencing. The Susac syndrome patients fulfilled recently defined diagnostic criteria for either definite or probable disease. Bulk CD8+ and CD4+ T cells were purified by magnetic negative isolation, while CD8+ TEMRA cells were enriched using FACS. Blood was drawn into EDTA tubes, processed within 24 hours, and PBMCs were isolated by density gradient centrifugation. PBMCs intended for TCR sequencing were frozen in liquid nitrogen and were later thawed in a 37 degrees C water bath. Purity of sorted or isolated CD4+, CD8+ and CD8+ TEMRA cells was at least 90%.

Remarks on this clonotype: Its antigen remains unidentified. The input lacks base qualities; no much larger clone sits a single base away.

The chain was built from TRBV5-1 and TRBJ1-1; there is no confident call for the D gene. This TCR was recovered from a human donor with Susac syndrome. The sequenced material came from CD4+ T cells from PBMCs. The CDR3 region reads CASSLALVNTEAFF. The DNA sequence reads TGCGCCAGCAGCCTTGCTTTGGTGAACACTGAAGCTTTCTTT.